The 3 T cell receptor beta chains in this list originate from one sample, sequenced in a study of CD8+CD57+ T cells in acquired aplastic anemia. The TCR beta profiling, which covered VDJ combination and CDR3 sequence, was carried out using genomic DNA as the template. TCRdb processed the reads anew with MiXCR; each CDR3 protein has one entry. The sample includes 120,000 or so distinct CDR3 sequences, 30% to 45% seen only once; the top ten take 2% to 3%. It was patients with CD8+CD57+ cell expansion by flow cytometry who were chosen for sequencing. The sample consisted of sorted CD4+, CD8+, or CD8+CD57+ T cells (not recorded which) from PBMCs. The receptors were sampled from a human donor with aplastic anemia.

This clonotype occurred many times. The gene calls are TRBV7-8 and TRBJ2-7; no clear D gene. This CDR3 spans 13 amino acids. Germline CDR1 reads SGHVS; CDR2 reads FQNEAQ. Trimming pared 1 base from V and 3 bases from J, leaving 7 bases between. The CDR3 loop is CASSLEGIYEQYF. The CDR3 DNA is TGTGCCAGCAGCTTAGAAGGGATCTACGAGCAGTACTTC.

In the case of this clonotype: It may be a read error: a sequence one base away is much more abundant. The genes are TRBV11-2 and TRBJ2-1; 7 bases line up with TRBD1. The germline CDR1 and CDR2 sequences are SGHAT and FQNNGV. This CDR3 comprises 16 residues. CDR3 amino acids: CASSHKMGQNYNGQFF. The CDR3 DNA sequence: TGTGCCAGCAGCCATAAGATGGGACAGAACTACAATGGGCAGTTCTTC.

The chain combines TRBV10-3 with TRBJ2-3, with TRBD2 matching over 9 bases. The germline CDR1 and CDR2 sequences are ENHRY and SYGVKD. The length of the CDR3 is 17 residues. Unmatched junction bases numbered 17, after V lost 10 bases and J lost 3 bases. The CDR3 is CATKALGGGDATDTQYF. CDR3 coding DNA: TGTGCCACAAAAGCACTTGGCGGGGGGGATGCGACAGATACGCAGTATTTT.